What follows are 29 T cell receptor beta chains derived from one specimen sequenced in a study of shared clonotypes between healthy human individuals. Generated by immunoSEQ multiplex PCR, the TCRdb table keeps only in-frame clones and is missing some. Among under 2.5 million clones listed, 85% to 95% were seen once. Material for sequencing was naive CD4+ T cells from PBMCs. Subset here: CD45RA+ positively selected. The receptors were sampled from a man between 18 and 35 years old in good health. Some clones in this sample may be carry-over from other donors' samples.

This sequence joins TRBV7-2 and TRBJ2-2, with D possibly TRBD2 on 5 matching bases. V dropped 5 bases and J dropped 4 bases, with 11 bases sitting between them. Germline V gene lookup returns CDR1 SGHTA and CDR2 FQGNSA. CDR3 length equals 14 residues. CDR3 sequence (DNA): TGTGCCAGCAGCCCGGGGTGGACCACCGGGGAGCTGTTTTTT. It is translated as CASSPGWTTGELFF.

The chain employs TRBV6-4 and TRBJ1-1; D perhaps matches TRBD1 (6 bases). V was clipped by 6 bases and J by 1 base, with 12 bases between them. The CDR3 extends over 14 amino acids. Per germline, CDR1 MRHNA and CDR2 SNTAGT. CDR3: CASRSGHQNTEAFF. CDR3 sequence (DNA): TGTGCCAGCAGATCGGGACACCAGAACACTGAAGCTTTCTTT.

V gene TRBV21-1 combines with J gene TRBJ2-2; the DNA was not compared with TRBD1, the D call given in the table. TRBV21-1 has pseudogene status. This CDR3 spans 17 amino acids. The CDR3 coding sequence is TGTGCCAGCAGCAATGACAGGATTTTCCCGAACACCGGGGAGCTGTTTTTT. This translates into CASSNDRIFPNTGELFF.

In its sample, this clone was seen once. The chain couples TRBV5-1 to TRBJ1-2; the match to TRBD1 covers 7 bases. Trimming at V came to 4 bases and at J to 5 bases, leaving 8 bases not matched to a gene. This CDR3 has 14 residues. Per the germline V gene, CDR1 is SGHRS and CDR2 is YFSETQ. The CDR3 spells CASSGTVVGYGYTF. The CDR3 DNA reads TGCGCCAGCAGCGGGACAGTGGTCGGGTATGGCTACACCTTC.

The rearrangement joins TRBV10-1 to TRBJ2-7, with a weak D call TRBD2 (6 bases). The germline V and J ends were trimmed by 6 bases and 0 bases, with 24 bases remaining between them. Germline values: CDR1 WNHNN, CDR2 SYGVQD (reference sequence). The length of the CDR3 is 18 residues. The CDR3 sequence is CASSDPPSGQGSSYEQYF. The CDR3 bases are TGCGCCAGCAGCGATCCGCCAAGCGGGCAGGGCAGCTCCTACGAGCAGTACTTC.

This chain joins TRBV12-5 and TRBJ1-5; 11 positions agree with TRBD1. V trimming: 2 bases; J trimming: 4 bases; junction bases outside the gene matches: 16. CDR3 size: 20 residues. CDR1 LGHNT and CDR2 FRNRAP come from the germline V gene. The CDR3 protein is CASGLLPWDRGFSRNQPQHF. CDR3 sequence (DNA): TGTGCTAGTGGTTTGTTGCCTTGGGACAGGGGGTTTTCTCGTAATCAGCCCCAGCATTTT. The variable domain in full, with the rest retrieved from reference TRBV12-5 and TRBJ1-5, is DARVTQTPRHKVTEMGQEVTMRCQPILGHNTVFWYRQTMMQGLELLAYFRNRAPLDDSGMPKDRFSAEMPDATLATLKIQPSEPRDSAVYFCASGLLPWDRGFSRNQPQHFGDGTRLSIL.

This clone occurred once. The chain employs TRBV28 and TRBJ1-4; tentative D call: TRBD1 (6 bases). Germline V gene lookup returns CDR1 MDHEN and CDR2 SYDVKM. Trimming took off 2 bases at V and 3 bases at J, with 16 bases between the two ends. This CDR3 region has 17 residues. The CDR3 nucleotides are TGTGCCAGCAGTTTACCGACACGGGGGGGCCCTAATGAAAAACTGTTTTTT. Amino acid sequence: CASSLPTRGGPNEKLFF.

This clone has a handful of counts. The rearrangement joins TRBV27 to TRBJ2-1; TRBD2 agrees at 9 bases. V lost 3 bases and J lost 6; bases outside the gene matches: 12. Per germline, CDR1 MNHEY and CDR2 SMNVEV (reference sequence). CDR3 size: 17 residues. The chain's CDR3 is CASSFFSAGGPINEQFF. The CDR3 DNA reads TGTGCCAGCAGTTTCTTCTCCGCGGGAGGGCCCATCAATGAGCAGTTCTTC.

The DNA of the CDR3 is TGTGCCAGCAGCTTAGGGGGCACTAGCGGGACCTACGAGCAGTACTTC. It yields the protein CASSLGGTSGTYEQYF. This chain uses TRBV7-2 with TRBJ2-7; 10 bases line up with TRBD2. V lost 1 base and J lost 2; bases outside the gene matches: 5. CDR3 size: 16 residues. Germline CDR1 reads SGHTA; CDR2 reads FQGNSA.

As DNA, the CDR3 is TGCAGCGTGGGACCCTTTAGGGACTATGGCTACACCTTC. The encoded protein is CSVGPFRDYGYTF. V and J are TRBV29-1 and TRBJ1-2; TRBD1 is a possible D gene (5 bases). Germline V gives CDR1 SQVTM, CDR2 ANQGSEA. CDR3 length: 13 amino acids. V was shortened by 6 bases and J by 3 bases, with 14 bases between the two germline ends.

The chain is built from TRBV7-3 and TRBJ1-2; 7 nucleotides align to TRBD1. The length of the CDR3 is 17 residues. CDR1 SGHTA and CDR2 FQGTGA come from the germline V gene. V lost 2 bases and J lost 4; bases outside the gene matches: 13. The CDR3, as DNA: TGTGCCAGCAGCTTAGATCGGGTCAGACAGGGCCGCTATGGCTACACCTTC. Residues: CASSLDRVRQGRYGYTF. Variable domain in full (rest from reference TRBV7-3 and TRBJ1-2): GAGVSQTPSNKVTEKGKYVELRCDPISGHTALYWYRQSLGQGPEFLIYFQGTGAADDSGLPNDRFFAVRPEGSVSTLKIQRTERGDSAVYLCASSLDRVRQGRYGYTFGSGTRLTVV.

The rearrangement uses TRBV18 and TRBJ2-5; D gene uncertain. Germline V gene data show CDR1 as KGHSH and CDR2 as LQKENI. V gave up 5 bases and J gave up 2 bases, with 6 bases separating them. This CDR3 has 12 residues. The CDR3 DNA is TGTGCCAGCTCAGTGGGGCAAGAGACCCAGTACTTC. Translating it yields CASSVGQETQYF.

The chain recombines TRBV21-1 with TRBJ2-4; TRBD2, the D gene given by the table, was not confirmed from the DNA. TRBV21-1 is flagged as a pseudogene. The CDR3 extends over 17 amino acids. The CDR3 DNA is TGTGCCAGCAGCAAACGCCCCGTCGGTGCAGCCAAAAACATTCAGTACTTC. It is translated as CASSKRPVGAAKNIQYF.

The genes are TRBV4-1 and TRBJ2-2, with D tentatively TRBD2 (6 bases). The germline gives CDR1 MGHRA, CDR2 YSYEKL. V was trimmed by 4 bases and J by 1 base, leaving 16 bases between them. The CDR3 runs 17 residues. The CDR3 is CASSPNKWGENTGELFF. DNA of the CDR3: TGCGCCAGCAGCCCGAACAAATGGGGGGAGAACACCGGGGAGCTGTTTTTT.

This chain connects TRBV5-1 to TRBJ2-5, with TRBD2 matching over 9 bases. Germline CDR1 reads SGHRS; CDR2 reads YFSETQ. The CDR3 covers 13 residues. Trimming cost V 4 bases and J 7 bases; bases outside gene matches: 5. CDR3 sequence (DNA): TGCGCCAGCAGCGCGGGACTAGCCGTGACCCAGTACTTC. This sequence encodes CASSAGLAVTQYF.

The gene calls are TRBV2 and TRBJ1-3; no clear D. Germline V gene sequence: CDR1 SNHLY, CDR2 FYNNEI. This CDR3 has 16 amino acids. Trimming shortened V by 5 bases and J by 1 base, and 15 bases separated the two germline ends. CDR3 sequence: CASSFLRIRSGNTIYF. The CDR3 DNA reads TGTGCCAGCAGTTTTTTAAGGATTAGGTCTGGAAACACCATATATTTT. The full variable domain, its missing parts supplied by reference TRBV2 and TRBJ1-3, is EPEVTQTPSHQVTQMGQEVILRCVPISNHLYFYWYRQILGQKVEFLVSFYNNEISEKSEIFDDQFSVERPDGSNFTLKIRSTKLEDSAMYFCASSFLRIRSGNTIYFGEGSWLTVV.

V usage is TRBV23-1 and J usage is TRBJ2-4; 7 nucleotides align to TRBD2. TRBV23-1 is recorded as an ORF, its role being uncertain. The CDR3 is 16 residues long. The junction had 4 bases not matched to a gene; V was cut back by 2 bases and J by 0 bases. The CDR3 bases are TGCGCCAGCAGTCAACGGGAGGATATAGCCAAAAACATTCAGTACTTC. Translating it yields CASSQREDIAKNIQYF.

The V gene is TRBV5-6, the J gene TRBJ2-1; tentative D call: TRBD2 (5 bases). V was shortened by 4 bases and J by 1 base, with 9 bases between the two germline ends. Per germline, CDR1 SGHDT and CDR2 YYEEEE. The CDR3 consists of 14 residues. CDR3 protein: CASSEGASYNEQFF. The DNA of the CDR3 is TGTGCCAGCAGCGAGGGAGCGTCCTACAATGAGCAGTTCTTC.

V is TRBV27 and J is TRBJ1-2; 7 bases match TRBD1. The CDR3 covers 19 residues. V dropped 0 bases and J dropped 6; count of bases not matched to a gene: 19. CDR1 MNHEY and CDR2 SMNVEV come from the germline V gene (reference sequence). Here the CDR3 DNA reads TGTGCCAGCAGTTTATCAAGACAGGGCGTAAGGGCTTCAACAGATGGCTACACCTTC. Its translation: CASSLSRQGVRASTDGYTF.

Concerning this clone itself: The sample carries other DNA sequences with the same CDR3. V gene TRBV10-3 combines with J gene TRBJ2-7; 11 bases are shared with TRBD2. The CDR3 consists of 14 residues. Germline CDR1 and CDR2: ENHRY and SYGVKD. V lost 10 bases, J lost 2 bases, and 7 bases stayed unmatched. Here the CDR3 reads CATTGTSGPYEQYF. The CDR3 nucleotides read TGTGCCACTACCGGGACTAGCGGACCCTACGAGCAGTACTTC.

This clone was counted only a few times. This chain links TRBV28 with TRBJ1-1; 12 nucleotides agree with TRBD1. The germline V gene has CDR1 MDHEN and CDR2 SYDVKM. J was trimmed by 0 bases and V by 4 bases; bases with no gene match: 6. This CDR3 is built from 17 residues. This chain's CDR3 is CASSSSGTGGMNTEAFF. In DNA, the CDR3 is TGTGCCAGCAGTTCATCCGGGACAGGGGGCATGAACACTGAAGCTTTCTTT.

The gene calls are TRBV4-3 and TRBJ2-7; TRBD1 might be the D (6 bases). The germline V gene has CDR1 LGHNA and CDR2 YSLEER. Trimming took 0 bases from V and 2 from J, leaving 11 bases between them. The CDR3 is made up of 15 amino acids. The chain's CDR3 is CASSQEPGVPYEQYF. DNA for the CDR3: TGCGCCAGCAGCCAAGAACCAGGGGTCCCCTACGAGCAGTACTTC.

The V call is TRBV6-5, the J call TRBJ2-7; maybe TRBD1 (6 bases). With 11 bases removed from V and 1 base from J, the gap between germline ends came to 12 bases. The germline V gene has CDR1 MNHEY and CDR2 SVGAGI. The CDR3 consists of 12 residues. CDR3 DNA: TGTGCCGGGGGCCTCATATCCTACGAGCAGTACTTC. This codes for CAGGLISYEQYF.

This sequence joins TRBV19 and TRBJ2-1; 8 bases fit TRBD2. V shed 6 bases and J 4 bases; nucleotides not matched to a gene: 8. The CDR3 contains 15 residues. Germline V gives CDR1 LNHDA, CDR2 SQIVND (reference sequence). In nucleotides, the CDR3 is TGTGCCAGTAGAAGTAACGGGAGGGATTACAATGAGCAGTTCTTC. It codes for CASRSNGRDYNEQFF.

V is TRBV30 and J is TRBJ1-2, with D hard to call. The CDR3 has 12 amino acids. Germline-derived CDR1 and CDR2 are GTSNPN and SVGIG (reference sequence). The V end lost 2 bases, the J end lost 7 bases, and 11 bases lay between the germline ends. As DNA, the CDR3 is TGTGCCTGGAGTCCCCTCCTTGGTGGCTACACCTTC. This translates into CAWSPLLGGYTF.

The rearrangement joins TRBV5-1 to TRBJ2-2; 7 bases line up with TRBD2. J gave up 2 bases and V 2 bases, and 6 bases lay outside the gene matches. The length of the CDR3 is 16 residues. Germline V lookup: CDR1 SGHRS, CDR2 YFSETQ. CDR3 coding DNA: TGCGCCAGCAGCTTTAGGGGACTATCCAACACCGGGGAGCTGTTTTTT. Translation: CASSFRGLSNTGELFF. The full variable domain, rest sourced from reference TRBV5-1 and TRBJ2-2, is KAGVTQTPRYLIKTRGQQVTLSCSPISGHRSVSWYQQTPGQGLQFLFEYFSETQRNKGNFPGRFSGRQFSNSRSEMNVSTLELGDSALYLCASSFRGLSNTGELFFGEGSRLTVL.

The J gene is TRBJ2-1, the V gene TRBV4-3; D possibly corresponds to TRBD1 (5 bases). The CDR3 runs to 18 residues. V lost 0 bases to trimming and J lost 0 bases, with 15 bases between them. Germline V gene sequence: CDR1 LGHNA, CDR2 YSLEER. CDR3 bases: TGCGCCAGCAGCCAAGATCCCACAGGCCGGAGCTCCTACAATGAGCAGTTCTTC. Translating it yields CASSQDPTGRSSYNEQFF.

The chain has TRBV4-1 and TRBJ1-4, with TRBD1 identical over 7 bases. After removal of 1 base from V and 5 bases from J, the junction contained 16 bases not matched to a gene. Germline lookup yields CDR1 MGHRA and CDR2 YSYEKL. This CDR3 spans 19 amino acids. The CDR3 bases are TGCGCCAGCAGCCAAGGTGACAGGGTTGGACCGGTTGGAAATGAAAAACTGTTTTTT. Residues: CASSQGDRVGPVGNEKLFF.

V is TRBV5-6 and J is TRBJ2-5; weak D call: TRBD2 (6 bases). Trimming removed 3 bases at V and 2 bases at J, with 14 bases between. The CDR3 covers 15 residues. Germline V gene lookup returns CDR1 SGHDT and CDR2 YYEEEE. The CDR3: CASSSNGGGQETQYF. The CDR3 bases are TGTGCCAGCAGCTCTAACGGGGGTGGTCAAGAGACCCAGTACTTC.